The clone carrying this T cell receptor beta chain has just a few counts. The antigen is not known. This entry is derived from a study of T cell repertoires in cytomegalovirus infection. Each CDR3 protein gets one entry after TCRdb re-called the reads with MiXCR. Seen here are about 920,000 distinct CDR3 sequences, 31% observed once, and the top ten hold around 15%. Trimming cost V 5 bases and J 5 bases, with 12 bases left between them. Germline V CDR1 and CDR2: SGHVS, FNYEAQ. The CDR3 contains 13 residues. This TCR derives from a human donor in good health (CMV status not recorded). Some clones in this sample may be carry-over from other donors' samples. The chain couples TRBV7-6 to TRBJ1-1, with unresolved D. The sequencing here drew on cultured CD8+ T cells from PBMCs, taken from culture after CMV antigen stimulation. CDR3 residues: CASSQKRGTEAFF. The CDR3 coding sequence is TGTGCCAGCAGCCAAAAACGGGGAACTGAAGCTTTCTTT.